This T cell receptor (beta chain) is from a study of control samples from healthy donors and cancer patients. This clone is medium-sized in the sample. Assay: immunoSEQ multiplex PCR; the TCRdb copy retains only in-frame clones and omits some. The table lists 65,000 to 90,000 clones, roughly 89% of them singletons. CDR3 length equals 13 residues. Germline CDR1 reads SNHLY; CDR2 reads FYNNEI. Trimming shortened V by 2 bases and J by 1 base, and 5 bases separated the two germline ends. The V gene is TRBV2, the J gene TRBJ1-1; D gene ambiguous. This receptor was obtained from a woman between 45 and 65 years old with colorectal cancer. Specimen: PBMCs. DNA of the CDR3: TGTGCCAGCAGTGAAATAGAGAACACTGAAGCTTTCTTT. Its translation is CASSEIENTEAFF.